This T cell receptor beta chain was observed in a study of monozygotic twins with inflammatory bowel disease. The CDR3 is made up of 16 amino acids. CDR1 is SGHAT and CDR2 is FQNNGV in the germline V gene. Researchers generated cDNA in eight separate reactions per sample. Template-switch reactions added UMIs with a 6-nucleotide sample barcode. Reprocessing the 5' RACE reads, TCRdb reports a single entry for every CDR3 protein and omits DNA. The sample has around 450,000 distinct CDR3 sequences; the top ten hold roughly 2.2%. The chain has TRBV11-2 and TRBJ2-1; no DNA is available, so the TRBD2 call from TCRdb remains unchecked. This sequence originates from a human donor with ulcerative colitis or Crohn's disease, or a healthy co-twin of an affected twin (not recorded which). What was sequenced was blood. The CDR3: CASSHEGRAPFDEQFF. Full variable domain (missing parts from reference TRBV11-2 and TRBJ2-1): EAGVAQSPRYKIIEKRQSVAFWCNPISGHATLYWYQQILGQGPKLLIQFQNNGVVDDSQLPKDRFSAERLKGVDSTLKIQPAKLEDSAVYLCASSHEGRAPFDEQFFGPGTRLTVL.